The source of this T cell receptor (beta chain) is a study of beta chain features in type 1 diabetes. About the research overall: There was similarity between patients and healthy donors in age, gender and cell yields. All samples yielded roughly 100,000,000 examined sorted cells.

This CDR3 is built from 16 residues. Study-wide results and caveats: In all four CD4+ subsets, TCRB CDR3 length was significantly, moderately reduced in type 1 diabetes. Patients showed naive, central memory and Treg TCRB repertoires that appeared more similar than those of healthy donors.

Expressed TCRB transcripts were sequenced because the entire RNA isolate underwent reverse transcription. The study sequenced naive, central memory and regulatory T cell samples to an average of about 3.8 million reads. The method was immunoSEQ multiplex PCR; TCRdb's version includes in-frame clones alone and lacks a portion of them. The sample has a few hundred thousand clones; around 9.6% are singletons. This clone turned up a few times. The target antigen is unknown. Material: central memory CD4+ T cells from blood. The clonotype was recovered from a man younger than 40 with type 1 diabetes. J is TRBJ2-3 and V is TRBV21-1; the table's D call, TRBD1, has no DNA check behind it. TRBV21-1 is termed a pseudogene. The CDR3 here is CASSKKARGPTDTQYF. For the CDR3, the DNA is TGTGCCAGCAGCAAAAAAGCCAGGGGGCCCACAGATACGCAGTATTTT.